The 14 T cell receptor beta chains below were found in one sample sequenced in a study. Via MiXCR, TCRdb re-called the 5' RACE reads, giving one row per CDR3 protein. This sample yields approximately 41,000 distinct CDR3 sequences, of which over 25% are seen a single time; less than 4% belongs to the top ten. Material for sequencing was memory CD4+ T cells sorted from a lymph node. Subset of the sample: memory CD4+ T cells, CD4+CD45RO+CD25-. Receptors originate from a female donor with breast cancer.

This clonotype was counted ten times or more. The chain couples TRBV9 to TRBJ2-1; D gene uncertain. This CDR3 contains 13 residues. Germline CDR1 is SGDLS and CDR2 is YYNGEE. V lost 3 bases, J lost 5 bases, and 9 bases lay in between. The CDR3, as DNA: TGTGCCAGCAGCGACGGGCCCGACAATGAGCAGTTCTTC. Its translation is CASSDGPDNEQFF.

This clonotype was picked up one time. The CDR3 reads CSARPTSGANGGELFF. CDR3 DNA sequence: TGCAGTGCTAGACCGACTAGCGGGGCTAACGGCGGGGAGCTGTTTTTT. The J gene is TRBJ2-2, the V gene TRBV20-1; 11 bases align to TRBD2. The CDR3 consists of 16 residues. The germline CDR1 and CDR2 sequences are DFQATT and SNEGSKA (reference sequence). V trimming: 2 bases; J trimming: 7 bases; junction bases outside the gene matches: 9.

The table lists this clonotype with a few counts. This CDR3 reads CASSQLTGAPYEQYF. DNA of the CDR3: TGTGCCAGCAGCCAGCTGACAGGGGCGCCGTACGAGCAGTACTTC. The chain couples TRBV7-9 to TRBJ2-7; 8 bases fit TRBD1. This CDR3 is 15 amino acids long. V gave up 5 bases and J gave up 4 bases; unmatched junction bases: 10. Per the germline V gene, CDR1 is SEHNR and CDR2 is FQNEAQ (reference sequence).

The chain has TRBV5-1 and TRBJ2-7, with D uncertain. CDR3 length: 14 residues. V dropped 0 bases and J dropped 7 bases, with 14 bases sitting between them. Germline V gives CDR1 SGHRS, CDR2 YFSETQ. The CDR3 coding sequence is TGCGCCAGCAGCTTGGTGCAGGTTTCGGGTGAGCAGTACTTC. Its protein is CASSLVQVSGEQYF.

V is TRBV6-6 and J is TRBJ2-7; 10 bases are a match to TRBD1. In germline, CDR1 is MNHNY, CDR2 SVGAGI (reference sequence). V shed 6 bases, J shed 5 bases, and the junction held 10 bases outside the gene matches. The CDR3 extends over 15 amino acids. CDR3 residues: CASSLGQGRANEQYF. The CDR3, as DNA: TGTGCCAGCAGCCTGGGACAGGGGAGAGCAAACGAGCAGTACTTC.

This clonotype showed up just a few times. This chain uses TRBV5-1 with TRBJ1-2; 9 bases are shared with TRBD1. This CDR3 contains 14 residues. CDR1 is SGHRS and CDR2 is YFSETQ in the germline V gene. The junction had 9 bases not matched to a gene; V was cut back by 5 bases and J by 7 bases. Here the CDR3 DNA reads TGCGCCAGCAGGCGGGGCCGGGGACAGGGTGGCTACACCTTC. Translating gives CASRRGRGQGGYTF.

The chain is built from TRBV5-1 and TRBJ1-2; 7 nucleotides line up with TRBD1. J was trimmed by 0 bases and V by 3 bases; bases with no gene match: 8. Germline-derived CDR1 and CDR2 are SGHRS and YFSETQ. The CDR3 extends over 16 amino acids. The CDR3 loop is CASSSSPDRPNYGYTF. The CDR3 bases are TGCGCCAGCAGCTCGAGCCCGGACAGGCCTAACTATGGCTACACCTTC.

This clonotype came up a few times. The chain has TRBV4-2 and TRBJ2-7; 9 bases agree with TRBD1. CDR1 and CDR2 from the germline V gene are LGHNA and YNFKEQ. This CDR3 is 16 amino acids long. Trimming cost V 4 bases and J 5 bases; bases outside gene matches: 12. The chain's CDR3 is CASSRLDQGQGHEQYF. The CDR3 DNA sequence: TGTGCCAGCAGCCGGCTGGATCAGGGACAGGGCCACGAGCAGTACTTC.

This chain connects TRBV24-1 to TRBJ1-1; 8 bases are a match to TRBD1. The CDR3 has 13 residues. Per the germline V gene, CDR1 is KGHDR and CDR2 is SFDVKD. Trimming removed 7 bases from V and 7 bases from J; junction bases left unmatched: 7. The CDR3 coding sequence is TGTGCCACCAGGGATCCGACAGGGGTTGAAGCTTTCTTT. It yields the protein CATRDPTGVEAFF.

Only a few counts were recorded for this clonotype. The rearrangement joins TRBV4-2 to TRBJ2-1; TRBD2 agrees at 8 bases. CDR3 length equals 14 residues. V shed 1 base and J 6 bases; nucleotides not matched to a gene: 2. Germline CDR1 is LGHNA and CDR2 is YNFKEQ. Here the CDR3 DNA reads TGTGCCAGCAGCCAAGGGACTAGCAGCAATGAGCAGTTCTTC. Its translation is CASSQGTSSNEQFF.

This clonotype was counted many times. The chain carries TRBV6-5 and TRBJ1-1, with D possibly being TRBD1 (5 bases). Trimming took 7 bases from V and 5 from J, leaving 11 bases between them. From germline, CDR1 is MNHEY and CDR2 SVGAGI. The CDR3 has 12 residues. The CDR3 nucleotides are TGTGCCAGCAAGGCGGGGCTGACTGAAGCTTTCTTT. It specifies CASKAGLTEAFF.

This clonotype was seen repeatedly, ten times or more. J is TRBJ2-2 and V is TRBV4-1; no firm D call. CDR3 length: 15 amino acids. Germline CDR1 reads MGHRA; CDR2 reads YSYEKL. V lost 4 bases to trimming and J lost 0 bases, with 9 bases between them. CDR3 coding DNA: TGCGCCAGCAGCCCGTTATTAGCGAACACCGGGGAGCTGTTTTTT. This encodes CASSPLLANTGELFF.

This clonotype is a singleton in its sample. The CDR3 sequence is CSATSGTAKNIQYF. The CDR3 DNA reads TGCAGTGCCACATCAGGGACGGCCAAAAACATTCAGTACTTC. This rearrangement joins TRBV20-1 to TRBJ2-4; D tentatively fits TRBD1 or TRBD2 (5 bases each). Germline V CDR1 and CDR2: DFQATT, SNEGSKA (reference sequence). The CDR3 is made up of 14 amino acids. Trimming pared 6 bases from V and 1 base from J, leaving 13 bases between.

J is TRBJ2-1 and V is TRBV4-2; D is uncertain. The CDR3 spans 13 residues. From germline, CDR1 is LGHNA and CDR2 YNFKEQ. V was clipped by 1 base and J by 7 bases, with 8 bases between them. The CDR3 nucleotides read TGTGCCAGCAGCCAAGGGCCGGGTAATGAGCAGTTCTTC. Protein sequence: CASSQGPGNEQFF.